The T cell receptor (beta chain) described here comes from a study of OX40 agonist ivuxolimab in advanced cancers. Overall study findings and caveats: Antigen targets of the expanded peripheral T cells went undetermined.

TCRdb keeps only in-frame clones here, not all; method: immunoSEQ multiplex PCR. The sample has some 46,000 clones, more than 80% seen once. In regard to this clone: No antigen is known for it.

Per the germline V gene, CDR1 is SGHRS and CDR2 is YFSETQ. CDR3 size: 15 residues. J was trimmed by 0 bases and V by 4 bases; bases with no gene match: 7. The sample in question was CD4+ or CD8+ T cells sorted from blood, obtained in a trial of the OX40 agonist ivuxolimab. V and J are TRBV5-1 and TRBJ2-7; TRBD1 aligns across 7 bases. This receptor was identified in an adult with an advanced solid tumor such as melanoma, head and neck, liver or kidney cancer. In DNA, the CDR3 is TGCGCCAGCAGCCCGGTGACAGGGATCTCCTACGAGCAGTACTTC. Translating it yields CASSPVTGISYEQYF.